This T cell receptor (beta chain) was recorded in a study of CD8 T cells in Susac syndrome. This clonotype was counted once. Given the absence of the conserved phenylalanine or tryptophan at the CDR3 end, a read error is likely. The study used treatment-naive patients who had stable or active relapsing-remitting disease as multiple sclerosis controls. Negative isolation was used for CD8+ and CD4+ T cells and FACS enrichment for TEMRA cells. Looked up from germline, CDR1 is MNHNS and CDR2 is SASEGT. This CDR3 spans 14 amino acids. It was with random hexamers that roughly 0.45 to 1 ug RNA was reverse transcribed. TCRdb re-called the immunoSEQ multiplex PCR reads through MiXCR, storing one row per CDR3 protein. The sample lists more than 200,000 distinct CDR3 sequences; roughly 93% were seen once.

Material for sequencing was CD4+ T cells from PBMCs. The genes are TRBV6-1 and TRBJ1-1; unclear D gene. This receptor was obtained from a human donor with multiple sclerosis. DNA of the CDR3: TGTGCCAGCACTGAACCGATCAGGAACACTGAAGCTTTCCTT. Translated, it gives CASTEPIRNTEAFL.